One sample yielded the 18 T cell receptor beta chains listed below, sequenced in a study of blood T cell repertoires in COVID-19. Data came from immunoSEQ multiplex PCR; TCRdb stores just in-frame clones and leaves some out. Among roughly 180,000 clones, approximately 86% were seen once, and the ten largest hold under 7.5%. The sequencing input was peripheral blood. These receptor sequences come from a man older than 75 with COVID-19, enrolled during active disease.

The chain couples TRBV5-1 to TRBJ2-3, with D maybe TRBD2 (5 bases). Trimming took 0 bases from V and 3 from J, leaving 11 bases between them. The CDR3 extends over 15 amino acids. In germline, CDR1 is SGHRS, CDR2 YFSETQ. The CDR3 sequence is CASSLDVARTDTQYF. The CDR3 DNA is TGCGCCAGCAGCTTGGATGTAGCGAGGACAGATACGCAGTATTTT.

This CDR3 reads CASSFPGTAGNQPQHF. In nucleotides, the CDR3 is TGTGCCAGCAGTTTTCCCGGGACAGCGGGCAATCAGCCCCAGCATTTT. The chain carries TRBV6-2 or TRBV6-3 and TRBJ1-5; 7 nucleotides line up with TRBD1. Trimming cost V 4 bases and J 2 bases; bases outside gene matches: 8. The CDR3 is 16 amino acids. The germline V gene encodes CDR1 MNHEY and CDR2 SVGEGT.

In its sample, this clone was seen once. The chain links TRBV27 to TRBJ2-1; TRBD2 agrees at 12 bases. CDR1 is MNHEY, CDR2 SMNVEV, per germline (reference sequence). The CDR3 has 15 amino acids. V was clipped by 4 bases and J by 5 bases; unmatched bases: 3. CDR3 sequence: CASSSWTSGNNEQFF. The CDR3 DNA sequence: TGTGCCAGCAGTTCCTGGACTAGCGGGAACAATGAGCAGTTCTTC.

The table lists this clone with a count of one. The chain couples TRBV24-1 to TRBJ1-5; D is ambiguous. The CDR3 contains 14 residues. CDR1 is KGHDR, CDR2 SFDVKD, per germline. V was shortened by 4 bases and J by 3 bases, with 9 bases between the two germline ends. CDR3 DNA: TGTGCCACCAGTGACGCCGGGAACAATCAGCCCCAGCATTTT. It translates to CATSDAGNNQPQHF.

The V gene is TRBV27, the J gene TRBJ1-5; possibly TRBD1 for D (6 bases). Germline V gene sequence: CDR1 MNHEY, CDR2 SMNVEV (reference sequence). V lost 5 bases, J lost 0 bases, and 29 bases lay in between. The CDR3 extends over 21 amino acids. The CDR3 region is CASSLTGPSGPKDDSNQPQHF. CDR3 DNA sequence: TGTGCCAGCAGTCTTACAGGGCCTTCGGGCCCTAAAGACGATAGCAATCAGCCCCAGCATTTT.

The V and J genes are TRBV10-3 and TRBJ2-1, with 14 bases fitting TRBD2. Germline loops: CDR1 ENHRY, CDR2 SYGVKD. This CDR3 contains 16 residues. V lost 5 bases and J lost 4; bases outside the gene matches: 4. DNA for the CDR3: TGTGCCATCAGTTCGACTAGCGGGGGGGGATACAATGAGCAGTTCTTC. It yields the protein CAISSTSGGGYNEQFF.

The rearrangement joins TRBV18 to TRBJ2-3, with 10 bases identical to TRBD2. Germline assignment: CDR1 KGHSH and CDR2 LQKENI. The CDR3 loop spans 14 amino acids. The V segment lost 6 bases and the J segment 6 bases; nucleotides outside the gene matches: 6. CDR3 coding DNA: TGTGCCAGCTCCCTTAGCGGGGGGCCGGATACGCAGTATTTT. Its protein is CASSLSGGPDTQYF.

The CDR3 DNA follows: TGTGCCAGCAGTGAAGCGCGGGTCCCATATGGCTACACCTTC. Its protein is CASSEARVPYGYTF. The chain employs TRBV2 and TRBJ1-2; D unresolved. The CDR3 consists of 14 residues. CDR1 is SNHLY, CDR2 FYNNEI, per germline. Trimming left V 0 bases short and J 5 bases short, with 10 bases between.

The CDR3 region has the DNA TGTGCCAGCAGTTACTCTGTCCTCCTTAATCAGCCCCAGCATTTT. It specifies CASSYSVLLNQPQHF. The V gene is TRBV6-6, the J gene TRBJ1-5; D unclear. The ends were cut back, 0 bases at V and 4 bases at J, with 10 bases in the middle. The CDR3 length is 15 residues. The germline CDR1 and CDR2 sequences are MNHNY and SVGAGI (reference sequence).

The chain is built from TRBV11-2 and TRBJ2-7, with TRBD1 identical over 8 bases. The V gene's germline CDR1 is SGHAT and CDR2 FQNNGV. This CDR3 comprises 15 residues. V gave up 5 bases and J gave up 0 bases; unmatched junction bases: 6. The CDR3 DNA reads as TGTGCCAGCAGCAGACGGACAGGGACCTCCTACGAGCAGTACTTC. Amino acid sequence: CASSRRTGTSYEQYF.

The V call is TRBV12-3 or TRBV12-4, the J call TRBJ2-7; 7 bases align to TRBD1. The CDR3 extends over 13 amino acids. Losses at the gene ends were 6 bases for V and 1 base for J; bases not matched to a gene: 3. The CDR3 nucleotides are TGTGCCAGCAGAGAACAGGGGTCCTACGAGCAGTACTTC. Protein sequence: CASREQGSYEQYF.

The chain is built from TRBV13 and TRBJ1-6, with 7 bases fitting TRBD1. Germline V gene lookup returns CDR1 PRHDT and CDR2 FYEKMQ (reference sequence). V lost 6 bases, J lost 5 bases, and 7 bases stayed unmatched. CDR3 length equals 15 residues. The CDR3 loop reads CASRKGTANNSPLHF. CDR3 nucleotide sequence: TGTGCCAGCAGAAAGGGGACAGCCAATAATTCACCCCTCCACTTT.

The chain uses TRBV2 and TRBJ2-5, with D perhaps matching TRBD1 (5 bases). The CDR3 is 14 amino acids. CDR1 and CDR2 (germline): SNHLY, FYNNEI. Trimming shortened V by 2 bases and J by 6 bases, and 13 bases separated the two germline ends. CDR3 sequence (DNA): TGTGCCAGCAGTGAAAAGGAAGGGGAAAAGACCCAGTACTTC. Protein: CASSEKEGEKTQYF.

The sample holds one count of this clone. The chain has TRBV27 and TRBJ1-1, with D maybe TRBD1 (6 bases). Germline CDR1 and CDR2: MNHEY and SMNVEV (reference sequence). Trimming removed 5 bases at V and 2 bases at J, with 15 bases between. This CDR3 contains 15 residues. The CDR3 DNA follows: TGTGCCAGCAGTATTCACAGGGTTTTTAACACTGAAGCTTTCTTT. This sequence encodes CASSIHRVFNTEAFF.

The chain employs TRBV6-2 or TRBV6-3 and TRBJ1-5; TRBD1 agrees at 7 bases. The CDR3 sequence is 19 residues long. Per germline, CDR1 MNHEY and CDR2 SVGEGT. V lost 3 bases and J lost 2; bases outside the gene matches: 16. DNA of the CDR3: TGTGCCAGCAGTTATTTCAAGGGGGCCGGGGAGAAAGGCAATCAGCCCCAGCATTTT. Encoded protein: CASSYFKGAGEKGNQPQHF.

This clone occurred many times. The chain is built from TRBV7-7 and TRBJ2-2; possibly TRBD2 for D (5 bases). The CDR3 loop spans 15 amino acids. V was trimmed by 3 bases and J by 7 bases, leaving 15 bases between them. Germline values: CDR1 SSHAT, CDR2 FNYEAQ (reference sequence). The CDR3 region is CASSFGYLGSGELFF. The CDR3 DNA reads as TGTGCCAGCAGCTTCGGATACCTGGGGAGCGGGGAGCTGTTTTTT.

CDR3 nucleotide sequence: TGTGCCAGCAGCTTAAGCGGGGGATTTGGGTACGAGCAGTACTTC. Its protein is CASSLSGGFGYEQYF. The rearrangement uses TRBV7-2 and TRBJ2-7; 8 positions agree with TRBD2. CDR1 and CDR2 from the germline V gene are SGHTA and FQGNSA. The V and J ends lost 2 bases and 4 bases, in that order; junction bases with no gene match: 7. The CDR3 contains 15 residues.

The chain is built from TRBV29-1 and TRBJ2-5, with 9 bases matching TRBD1. This CDR3 comprises 13 residues. Germline CDR1 SQVTM, CDR2 ANQGSEA. Trimming cost V 8 bases and J 3 bases; bases outside gene matches: 7. The CDR3 sequence: CSYRRDREETQYF. Here the CDR3 DNA reads TGCAGCTACCGACGGGACAGGGAAGAGACCCAGTACTTC.